Listed below are T cell receptor beta chains from one sample, sequenced in a study of control samples from healthy donors and cancer patients. Clones were read by immunoSEQ multiplex PCR, and TCRdb kept only the in-frame ones, dropping some. The sample comprises 110,000 to 150,000 clones, less than 95% of which are singletons, and approximately 6.8% rests with the top ten. Input material: blood. The receptors shown here come from a man aged 18 to 35 in good health. Each CDR3 is given with its conserved first and last residue. A D gene is named only where the DNA matches it firmly. Only part of the rows carry a size: once, few, many, or a class if the clone is expanded.

J | size | V | D | DNA | CDR3
TRBJ2-1 | - | TRBV7-2 | - | TGTGCCAGCAGCTTAAGTGGGGGGGCCCACAATGAGCAGTTCTTC | CASSLSGGAHNEQFF
TRBJ1-1 | - | TRBV7-3 | - | TGTGCCAGCAGCTTATCCGGGGACGCGTCCACTGAAGCTTTCTTT | CASSLSGDASTEAFF
TRBJ1-1 | - | TRBV4-1 | - | TGCGCCAGCAGCCGGCCATCTCTGAACACTGAAGCTTTCTTT | CASSRPSLNTEAFF
TRBJ2-7 | - | TRBV6-6 | - | TGTGCCAGCAGTTACGGGGCAGGGGCCACCTACGAGCAGTACTTC | CASSYGAGATYEQYF
TRBJ2-7 | - | TRBV5-6 | - | TGTGCCAGCAGCTTGGTGGTCTCTGTGGAGCAGTACTTC | CASSLVVSVEQYF
TRBJ2-1 | - | TRBV28 | - | TGTGCCACCCTCAGTGGGACACCTTTACTCCCTGGGCGGGAGCAGTTCTTC | CATLSGTPLLPGREQFF
TRBJ2-7 | - | TRBV5-1 | TRBD1 | TGCGCCAGCAGCGTGGGGACAGGGGGCGACTACGAGCAGTACTTC | CASSVGTGGDYEQYF
TRBJ2-3 | - | TRBV27 | TRBD2 | TGTGCCAGCAGTCTTAACCCAAAAGCGGGGGCTACAGATACGCAGTATTTT | CASSLNPKAGATDTQYF
TRBJ1-6 | once | TRBV6-5 | - | TGTGCCAGCAGCGAGACGGAGACGGGAGTTTCACCCCTCCACTTT | CASSETETGVSPLHF
TRBJ1-1 | - | TRBV7-8 | - | TGTGCCAGCAGCTTCCGCCGGCTAAATCAGGGCCGGACTGAAGCTTTCTTT | CASSFRRLNQGRTEAFF
TRBJ2-2 | - | TRBV5-4 | - | TGTGCCAGCAGCTTGAGCGGCTCCGGGGAGCTGTTTTTT | CASSLSGSGELFF
TRBJ2-7 | few | TRBV28 | - | TGTGCCAGCGGTCGAGATCCCGAGCAGTACTTC | CASGRDPEQYF
TRBJ1-4 | - | TRBV7-9 | TRBD1 | TGTGCCAGCCGCTCGGACAGGGGTCCGTTAATTGAAAAACTGTTTTTT | CASRSDRGPLIEKLFF
TRBJ1-5 | - | TRBV10-3 | TRBD1 | TGTGCCATCAGTGAGTCGACAGGGACAAGCAATCAGCCCCAGCATTTT | CAISESTGTSNQPQHF
TRBJ1-1 | - | TRBV6-5 | - | TGTGCCAGCAGCCGCCCGGGACAATTGAACACTGAAGCTTTCTTT | CASSRPGQLNTEAFF
TRBJ2-5 | - | TRBV18 | - | TGTGCCAGCTCAGCGGAGGGGGAGACCCAGTACTTC | CASSAEGETQYF
TRBJ1-1 | - | TRBV19 | - | TGTGCCAGTAGTATATACGCAGGGGCGAACACTGAAGCTTTCTTT | CASSIYAGANTEAFF
TRBJ2-1 | - | TRBV7-9 | - | TGTGCCAGCAGCTTAGTCCTAGGATCCTACAATGAGCAGTTCTTC | CASSLVLGSYNEQFF
TRBJ2-2 | once | TRBV9 | - | TGTGCCAGCAGCAGCGGGAACACCGGGGAGCTGTTTTTT | CASSSGNTGELFF
TRBJ2-7 | - | TRBV7-9 | TRBD2 | TGTGCCAGCAGCTTGACTAGCGGTAGCGAGCAGTACTTC | CASSLTSGSEQYF
TRBJ1-2 | - | TRBV7-2 | TRBD1 | TGTGCCAGCAGTCCCGCAGACAGGGCCCAGGGCTACACCTTC | CASSPADRAQGYTF
TRBJ1-6 | - | TRBV19 | TRBD1 | TGTGCCAGCGAAACGACAGGGGGCTTTAATTCACCCCTCCACTTT | CASETTGGFNSPLHF
TRBJ2-2 | - | TRBV5-1 | - | TGCGCCAGCAGCTTGTACGGGGAGGTTGGCACCGGGGAGCTGTTTTTT | CASSLYGEVGTGELFF
TRBJ1-4 | - | TRBV11-3 | - | TGTGCCAGCAAGATACAATGGGGTGCTAATGAAAAACTGTTTTTT | CASKIQWGANEKLFF
TRBJ2-7 | - | TRBV4-1 | TRBD1 | TGCGCCAGCAGCCAAGAGGGGACAGGAAGAGGATACGAGCAGTACTTC | CASSQEGTGRGYEQYF
TRBJ2-2 | - | TRBV6-5 | - | TGTGCCAGCAGTTGGATACAGGGAAGGGAGCTGTTTTTT | CASSWIQGRELFF
TRBJ1-1 | - | TRBV25-1 | - | TGTGCCAGCAAAGGACGGATGAACACTGAAGCTTTCTTT | CASKGRMNTEAFF
TRBJ1-1 | once | TRBV4-1 | - | TGCGCCAGCAGCCAAGGGGATACAGGGACTGAAGCTTTCTTT | CASSQGDTGTEAFF
TRBJ1-2 | few | TRBV13 | TRBD1 | TGTGCCAGCAGCTTGACAGGGCTAGGGAATGGCTACACCTTC | CASSLTGLGNGYTF
TRBJ1-1 | - | TRBV7-2 | - | TGTGCCAGCAGCTTAGCGTCGGGAGGCGACACTGAAGCTTTCTTT | CASSLASGGDTEAFF